This T cell receptor (beta chain) was documented in a study of type 1 regulatory T cells. Whole-study context: T-allo10 is an in vitro-generated, Tr1-enriched CD4 T cell product specific for alloantigen. Study-level findings and limits: Tr1 cells had a more restricted TCR repertoire than non-Tr1 cells.

Note on this clonotype: No antigen is known for it.

Germline V gives CDR1 LGHNA, CDR2 YNFKEQ. This CDR3 region has 15 residues. Between the trimmed V and J ends, which lost 0 bases and 4 bases, there was a span of 10 bases. MiXCR, applied by TCRdb to the reads, yields one record per CDR3 protein. The sample shows fewer than 75,000 distinct CDR3 sequences, almost 50% of them seen only once. The J gene is TRBJ1-5, the V gene TRBV4-2; maybe TRBD1 (6 bases). The TCR originated in a human donor in good health. The sample comprised cultured non-Tr1 T cells, either the whole culture or a sorted T cell fraction (not recorded which). CDR3 sequence: CASSQETGTNQPQHF. The CDR3 nucleotides are TGTGCCAGCAGCCAAGAGACAGGCACAAATCAGCCCCAGCATTTT.